This T cell receptor (beta chain) was profiled in a study of CD4+ T cells in melanoma. CDR3 size: 15 residues. Germline V gene sequence: CDR1 MNHNS, CDR2 SASEGT. Trimming removed 10 bases from V and 3 bases from J, with 19 bases in between. This clone was counted only a few times. Its target is unknown. Study findings and constraints: Diverse differentiation states were reported for melanoma neoantigen-specific CD4+ T cells. CD8+ T cell, macrophage and B cell function reportedly correlated with neoantigen-specific CD4+ T cells.

Sequenced by immunoSEQ multiplex PCR; TCRdb stores in-frame clones only, minus some. The data hold 13,000 to 15,000 clones, with 60% to 80% observed a single time. The J gene is TRBJ1-3, the V gene TRBV6-1; D is unclear. This TCR was sampled from a human donor with melanoma. The sample taken for sequencing was cells from a culture (not recorded whether cultured in vitro). CDR3 sequence reads: CATKVVWGDGNTIYF. CDR3 DNA sequence: TGTGCCACCAAGGTGGTTTGGGGAGATGGAAACACCATATATTTT.